What follows describes a single T cell receptor (beta chain). What it binds is not known. CDR1 is MRHNA, CDR2 SNTAGT, per germline. The CDR3 consists of 15 residues. The V gene lost 6 bases and the J gene lost 7 bases, with 22 bases spanning the gap. The data belong to a study of blood T cells in healthy people across ages. Primers used in a second PCR of about 6 to 11 cycles were a sample-barcoded 5' primer and a J-beta primer mix. TCRdb processed the 5' RACE reads anew with MiXCR; each CDR3 protein has one entry. The sample has some 1 million distinct CDR3 sequences; more than 35% are singletons. Whole-study results and caveats: Investigators treated diversity estimates from one million T cells as underestimates.

The source material was blood. The clonotype comes from an older woman in good health. This sequence joins TRBV6-4 and TRBJ2-7, with D possibly matching TRBD2 (7 bases). The CDR3 nucleotides are TGTGCCAGCAGCCCAGAGGGAGGGGGAATCAATGAGCAGTACTTC. Translating it yields CASSPEGGGINEQYF.